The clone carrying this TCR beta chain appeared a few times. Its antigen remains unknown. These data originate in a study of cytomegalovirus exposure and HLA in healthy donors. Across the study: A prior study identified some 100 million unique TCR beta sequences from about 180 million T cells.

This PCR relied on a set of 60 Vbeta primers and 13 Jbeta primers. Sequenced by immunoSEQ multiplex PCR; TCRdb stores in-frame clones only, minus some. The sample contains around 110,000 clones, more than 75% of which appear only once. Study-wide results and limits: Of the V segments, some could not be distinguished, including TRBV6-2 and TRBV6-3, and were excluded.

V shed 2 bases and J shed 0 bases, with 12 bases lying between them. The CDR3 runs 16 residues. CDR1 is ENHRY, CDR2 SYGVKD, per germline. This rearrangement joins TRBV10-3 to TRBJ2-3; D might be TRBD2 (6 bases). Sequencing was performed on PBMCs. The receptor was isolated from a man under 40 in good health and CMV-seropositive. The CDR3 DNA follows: TGTGCCATCAGTGAGACTAGCTCGATTAGCACAGATACGCAGTATTTT. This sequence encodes CAISETSSISTDTQYF.